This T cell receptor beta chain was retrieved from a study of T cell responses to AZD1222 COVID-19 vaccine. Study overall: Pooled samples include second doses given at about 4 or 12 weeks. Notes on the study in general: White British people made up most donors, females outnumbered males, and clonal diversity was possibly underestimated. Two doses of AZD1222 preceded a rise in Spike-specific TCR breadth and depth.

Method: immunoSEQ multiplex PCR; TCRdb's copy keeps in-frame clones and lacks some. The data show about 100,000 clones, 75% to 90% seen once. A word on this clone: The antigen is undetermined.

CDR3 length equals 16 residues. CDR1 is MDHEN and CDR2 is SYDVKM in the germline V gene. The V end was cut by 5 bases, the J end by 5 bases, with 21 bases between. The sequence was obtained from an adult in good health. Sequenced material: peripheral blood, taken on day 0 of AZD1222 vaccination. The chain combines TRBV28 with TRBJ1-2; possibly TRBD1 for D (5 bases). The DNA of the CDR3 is TGTGCCAGCAGTCAAGGGACCCACGTGTCAGGTTATGGCTACACCTTC. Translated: CASSQGTHVSGYGYTF.